The clone carrying this TCR beta chain was counted between two and nine times. Its cognate antigen is unknown. This record belongs to a study of identifying expanded T cells in peripheral blood. Libraries were prepared by immunoSEQ multiplex PCR; TCRdb keeps only in-frame clonotypes and omits some of them. The sample holds 90,000 to 110,000 clones, 88% seen once. The CDR3 loop spans 17 amino acids. Trimming cost V 0 bases and J 1 base, with 13 bases left between them. Germline V lookup: CDR1 LGHNA, CDR2 YNFKEQ. Broader study findings: Differentially abundant clones: 1 to 1.5 between replicates, 15 to 17 at approximately 13 days, approximately 19 at four.

Source material: blood. The source is a person aged 18 to 70 in good health. The chain links TRBV4-2 to TRBJ2-4; D not resolved. In DNA form, the CDR3 reads TGTGCCAGCAGCCAAGAATTCCTTTCGAGCGCCAAAAACATTCAGTACTTC. It codes for CASSQEFLSSAKNIQYF.